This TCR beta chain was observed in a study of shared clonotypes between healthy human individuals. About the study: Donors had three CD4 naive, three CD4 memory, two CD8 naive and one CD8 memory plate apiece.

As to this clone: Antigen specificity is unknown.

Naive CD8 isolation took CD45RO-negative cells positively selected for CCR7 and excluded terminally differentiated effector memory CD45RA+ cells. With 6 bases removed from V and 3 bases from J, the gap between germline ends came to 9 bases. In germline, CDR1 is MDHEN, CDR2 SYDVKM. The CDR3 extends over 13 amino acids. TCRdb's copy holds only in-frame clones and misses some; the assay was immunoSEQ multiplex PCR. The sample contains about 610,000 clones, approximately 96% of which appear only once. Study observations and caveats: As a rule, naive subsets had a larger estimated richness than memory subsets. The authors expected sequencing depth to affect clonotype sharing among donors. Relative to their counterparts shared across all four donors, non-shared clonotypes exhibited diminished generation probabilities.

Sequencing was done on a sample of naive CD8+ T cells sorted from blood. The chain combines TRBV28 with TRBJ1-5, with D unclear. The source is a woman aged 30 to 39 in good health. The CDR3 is CASRDAVNQPQHF. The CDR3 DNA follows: TGTGCCAGCAGGGACGCCGTCAATCAGCCCCAGCATTTT.